The clone carrying this T cell receptor (beta chain) was seen repeatedly, ten times or more. The antigen remains undetermined. Enrolled ophthalmopathy patients presented with a Clinical Activity Score of at least 3, a NOSPECS grade of at least 4, and disease duration under 3 months. Not enrolled were patients with uncontrolled infection, other autoimmune disease, pregnancy or lactation. Roughly 10 ml of fresh peripheral blood supplied the PBMCs. The data are from a study of T cells in Graves' hyperthyroidism and ophthalmopathy. Study-level results: Researchers report that a 13 V-J model separated ophthalmopathy from stable hyperthyroidism.

Researchers took RNA transcripts and amplified the TCR beta CDR3 regions from them. Using the HTBI primer set, a first-round RT-PCR was run on the TCR CDR3. TCRdb recomputed calls from the multiplex PCR reads with MiXCR, one row per CDR3 protein. The sample has about 600,000 distinct CDR3 sequences, 12% to 15% seen once. This CDR3 spans 17 amino acids. Germline values: CDR1 DFQATT, CDR2 SNEGSKA (reference sequence). Trimming shortened V by 6 bases and J by 1 base, and 23 bases separated the two germline ends. The rearrangement links TRBV20-1 to TRBJ2-3; TRBD2 might be the D (6 bases). This receptor was taken from a woman aged 18-35 years with Graves' ophthalmopathy. The sample consisted of blood. CDR3 residues: CSAVPPSGSGRTDTQYF. The DNA for the CDR3 is TGCAGTGCCGTTCCCCCCTCCGGTAGCGGCCGCACAGATACGCAGTATTTT.